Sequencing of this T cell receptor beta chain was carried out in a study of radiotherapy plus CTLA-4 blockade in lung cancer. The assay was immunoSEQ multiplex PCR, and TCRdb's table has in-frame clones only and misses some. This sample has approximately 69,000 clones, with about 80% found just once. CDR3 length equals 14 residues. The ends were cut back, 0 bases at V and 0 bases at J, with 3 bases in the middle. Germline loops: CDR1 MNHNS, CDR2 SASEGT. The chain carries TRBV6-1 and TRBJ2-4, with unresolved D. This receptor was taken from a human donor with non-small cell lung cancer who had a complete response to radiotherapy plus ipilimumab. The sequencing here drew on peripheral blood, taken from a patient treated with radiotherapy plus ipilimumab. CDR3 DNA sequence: TGTGCCAGCAGTGAAGCGGGAGCCAAAAACATTCAGTACTTC. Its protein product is CASSEAGAKNIQYF.